This T cell receptor (beta chain) was recorded in a study of tumor-infiltrating lymphocytes in primary liver carcinoma. Germline DNA was also extracted, with blood RNA taken from unsorted whole blood. About this clonotype: Relative to the germline gene, one junction end is altered; a read error may explain this.

TCR beta cDNA was made from roughly 500 ng total RNA with a constant-region primer. Construction of TCR beta libraries relied on three successive nested multiplex PCR rounds employing slightly modified ARM-PCR. In the first two PCR rounds, TRBV1-TRBV30 forward primers were paired with a C-beta reverse primer, and each round lasted about 9 cycles. TCRdb itself ran the multiplex PCR reads through MiXCR, one entry per CDR3 protein. This sample has about 180,000 distinct CDR3 sequences, with about 60% found just once. The CDR3 is 12 amino acids. Germline CDR1 reads SGHAT; CDR2 reads FQNNGV. The source of this sequence is a man between 35 and 55 years old with primary liver carcinoma and hepatitis B virus infection. Sequencing was done on a sample of peripheral blood. The chain recombines TRBV11-2 with TRBJ2-1; unclear D gene. CDR3 sequence: CASNDKSPEHFF. The CDR3 DNA reads as TGTGCCAGCAATGACAAGTCCCCTGAGCACTTCTTC.